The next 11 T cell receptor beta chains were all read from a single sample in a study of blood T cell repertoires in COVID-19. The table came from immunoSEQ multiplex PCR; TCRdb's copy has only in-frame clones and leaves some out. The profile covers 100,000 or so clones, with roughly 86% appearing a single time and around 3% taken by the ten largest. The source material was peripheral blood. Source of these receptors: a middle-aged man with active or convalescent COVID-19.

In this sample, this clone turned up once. The CDR3 loop is CASSDHSGNTIYF. DNA for the CDR3: TGTGCCAGCAGTGACCACTCTGGAAACACCATATATTTT. The chain recombines TRBV2 with TRBJ1-3; no firm D call. CDR1 is SNHLY, CDR2 FYNNEI, per germline. There are 13 residues in the CDR3. The V gene lost 3 bases and the J gene lost 0 bases, with 3 bases spanning the gap.

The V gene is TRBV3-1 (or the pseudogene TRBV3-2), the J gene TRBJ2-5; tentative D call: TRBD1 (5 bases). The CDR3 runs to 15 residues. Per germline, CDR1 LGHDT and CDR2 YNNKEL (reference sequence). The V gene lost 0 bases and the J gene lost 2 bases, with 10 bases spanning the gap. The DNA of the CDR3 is TGTGCCAGCAGCCAAGATTTGGGGCGGCAAGAGACCCAGTACTTC. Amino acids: CASSQDLGRQETQYF.

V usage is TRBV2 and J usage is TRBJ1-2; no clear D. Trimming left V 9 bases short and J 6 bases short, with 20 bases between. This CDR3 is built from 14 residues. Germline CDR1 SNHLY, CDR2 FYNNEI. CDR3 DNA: TGTGCCAGTGCGGGGTTAATAAACGCGAATGGCTACACCTTC. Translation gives CASAGLINANGYTF.

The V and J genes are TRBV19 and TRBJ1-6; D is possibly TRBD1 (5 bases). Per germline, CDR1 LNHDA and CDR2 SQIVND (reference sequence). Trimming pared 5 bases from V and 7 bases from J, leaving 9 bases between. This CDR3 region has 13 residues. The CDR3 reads CASSVRVNSPLHF. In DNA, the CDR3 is TGTGCCAGTAGTGTCAGGGTAAATTCACCCCTCCACTTT.

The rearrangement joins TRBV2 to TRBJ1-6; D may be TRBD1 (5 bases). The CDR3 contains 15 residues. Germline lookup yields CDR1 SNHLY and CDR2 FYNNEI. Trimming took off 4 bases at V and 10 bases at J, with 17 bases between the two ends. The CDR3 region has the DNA TGTGCCAGCAGTGTGGGCAGGGTAAGATCATCACCCCTCCACTTT. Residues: CASSVGRVRSSPLHF.

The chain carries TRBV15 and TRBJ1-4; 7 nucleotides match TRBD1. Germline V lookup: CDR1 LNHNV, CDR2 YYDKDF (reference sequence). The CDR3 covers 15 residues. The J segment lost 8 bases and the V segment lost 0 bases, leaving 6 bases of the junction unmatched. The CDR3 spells CATSRDARGEEKLFF. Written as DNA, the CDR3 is TGTGCCACCAGCAGAGATGCCAGGGGGGAAGAAAAACTGTTTTTT.

The CDR3 coding sequence is TGTGCCAGTAGTATAAAGGGACAGGGTACCCACAATCAGCCCCAGCATTTT. Translating gives CASSIKGQGTHNQPQHF. The chain employs TRBV19 and TRBJ1-5; 9 positions match TRBD1. Germline V gives CDR1 LNHDA, CDR2 SQIVND (reference sequence). J was trimmed by 3 bases and V by 2 bases; bases with no gene match: 8. The CDR3 extends over 17 amino acids. Combining the CDR3 with reference TRBV19 and TRBJ1-5 gives the whole variable domain DGGITQSPKYLFRKEGQNVTLSCEQNLNHDAMYWYRQDPGQGLRLIYYSQIVNDFQKGDIAEGYSVSREKKESFPLTVTSAQKNPTAFYLCASSIKGQGTHNQPQHFGDGTRLSIL.

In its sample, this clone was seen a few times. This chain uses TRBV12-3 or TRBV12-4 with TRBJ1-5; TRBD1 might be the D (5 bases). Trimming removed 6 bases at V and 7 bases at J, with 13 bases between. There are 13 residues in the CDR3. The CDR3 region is CASSFGTNQPQHF. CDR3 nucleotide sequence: TGTGCCAGCAGCTTCGGGACTAACCAGCCCCAGCATTTT.

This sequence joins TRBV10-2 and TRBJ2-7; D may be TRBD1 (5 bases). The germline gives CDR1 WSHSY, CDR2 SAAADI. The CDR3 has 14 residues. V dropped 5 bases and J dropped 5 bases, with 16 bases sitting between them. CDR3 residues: CASSRTFSGDEQYF. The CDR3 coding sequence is TGCGCCAGCAGTCGGACATTCTCCGGAGACGAGCAGTACTTC.

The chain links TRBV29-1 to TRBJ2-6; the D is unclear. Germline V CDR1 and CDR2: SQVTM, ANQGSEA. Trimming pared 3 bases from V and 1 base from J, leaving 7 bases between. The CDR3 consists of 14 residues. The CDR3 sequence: CSVDSGSGANVLTF. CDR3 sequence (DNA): TGCAGCGTTGACTCCGGGTCTGGGGCCAACGTCCTGACTTTC.

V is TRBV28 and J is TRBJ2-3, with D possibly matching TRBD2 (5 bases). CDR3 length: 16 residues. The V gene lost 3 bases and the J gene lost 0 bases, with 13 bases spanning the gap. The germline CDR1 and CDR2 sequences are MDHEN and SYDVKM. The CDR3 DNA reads TGTGCCAGCAGTTTGCCACTAGGGCCTAGCACAGATACGCAGTATTTT. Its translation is CASSLPLGPSTDTQYF.